The clone carrying this T cell receptor (beta chain) was recorded only once. The antigen remains undetermined. The sample belongs to a study of T-cell reconstitution after alpha-beta-depleted transplantation in children. Study results and limitations: Recipient T cells and thymic progenitors that survived gave rise to the high TCRbeta diversity observed at day 60 in some patients.

The CDR3 is made up of 18 amino acids. CDR1 and CDR2 (germline): LNHNV, YYDKDF (reference sequence). V shed 0 bases and J shed 0 bases, with 14 bases lying between them. The TCRbeta library was prepared with unique molecular identifiers. TCRdb called the PCR reads again in MiXCR, with one record for every CDR3 protein. The sample carries hundreds of thousands of distinct CDR3 sequences, about an eighth recorded once. Sequencing used PBMCs, obtained before TCRalphabeta/CD19-depleted stem cell transplant. The receptor was isolated from a girl aged 2 to 9 with congenital amegakaryocytic thrombocytopenia, due to receive a stem cell transplant. The chain couples TRBV15 to TRBJ2-2, with D perhaps assigned TRBD1 or TRBD2 (5 bases each). CDR3 sequence reads: CATSRDWDVPSNTGELFF. The CDR3 coding sequence is TGTGCCACCAGCAGAGATTGGGACGTGCCTTCGAACACCGGGGAGCTGTTTTTT.